This T cell receptor beta chain was sequenced for a study of T cell repertoires in cytomegalovirus infection. One entry per CDR3 protein, called by TCRdb with MiXCR from the reads. The sample lists a few hundred thousand distinct CDR3 sequences, approximately 25% occurring once. Trimming shortened V by 3 bases and J by 7 bases, and 13 bases separated the two germline ends. The CDR3 sequence is 13 residues long. In germline, CDR1 is SGHDT, CDR2 YYEEEE. A word on this clonotype: Its antigen is not known.

Specimen: cultured PBMCs, collected from culture after CMV antigen stimulation. The chain has TRBV5-6 and TRBJ2-5, with D hard to call. The clonotype comes from a human donor in good health (CMV status not recorded). Some clones in this sample may be carry-over from other donors' samples. In DNA form, the CDR3 reads TGTGCCAGCAGCTGGTTGGGCAGTGGGACCCAGTACTTC. Translating gives CASSWLGSGTQYF. The entire variable domain, with the rest obtained from reference TRBV5-6 and TRBJ2-5, is as follows: DAGVTQSPTHLIKTRGQQVTLRCSPKSGHDTVSWYQQALGQGPQFIFQYYEEEERQRGNFPDRFSGHQFPNYSSELNVNALLLGDSALYLCASSWLGSGTQYFGPGTRLLVL.